Below are 10 T cell receptor beta chains sequenced from a single sample in a study of cytomegalovirus exposure and HLA in healthy donors. The PCR contained 60 Vbeta and 13 Jbeta primers. The repertoire was sequenced with immunoSEQ multiplex PCR; TCRdb's copy has only in-frame clones and lacks some. The sample contains more than 80,000 clones, approximately 89% of which appear only once. Input material: PBMCs. The receptors originated from a young man in good health and CMV-seropositive.

This chain joins TRBV5-1 and TRBJ2-7; D gene unclear. The CDR3 is 14 residues long. V was shortened by 1 base and J by 1 base, with 9 bases between the two germline ends. CDR1 is SGHRS, CDR2 YFSETQ, per germline. CDR3 DNA sequence: TGCGCCAGCAGCTTGTCCGGCGGATCCTACGAGCAGTACTTC. This sequence encodes CASSLSGGSYEQYF. The variable domain in full, completed from reference TRBV5-1 and TRBJ2-7, reads KAGVTQTPRYLIKTRGQQVTLSCSPISGHRSVSWYQQTPGQGLQFLFEYFSETQRNKGNFPGRFSGRQFSNSRSEMNVSTLELGDSALYLCASSLSGGSYEQYFGPGTRLTVT.

The chain recombines TRBV30 with TRBJ1-2; 7 bases map to TRBD1. The V and J ends lost 0 bases and 3 bases, in that order; junction bases with no gene match: 10. The CDR3 spans 16 residues. Germline V gene lookup returns CDR1 GTSNPN and CDR2 SVGIG (reference sequence). CDR3 bases: TGTGCCTGGAGTGTTAGAATTCCAGGGGGAGACTATGGCTACACCTTC. Translating it yields CAWSVRIPGGDYGYTF. Full variable domain (missing parts from reference TRBV30 and TRBJ1-2): SQTIHQWPATLVQPVGSPLSLECTVEGTSNPNLYWYRQAAGRGLQLLFYSVGIGQISSEVPQNLSASRPQDRQFILSSKKLLLSDSGFYLCAWSVRIPGGDYGYTFGSGTRLTVV.

This chain uses TRBV5-1 with TRBJ2-5, with 7 positions matching TRBD1. The trim removed 4 bases at V and 1 base at J, leaving 4 bases unmatched. This CDR3 has 14 amino acids. From germline, CDR1 is SGHRS and CDR2 YFSETQ. The DNA of the CDR3 is TGCGCCAGCAGCGTGGGACAGACCCAAGAGACCCAGTACTTC. Translation: CASSVGQTQETQYF.

The CDR3 is CASSVRAGGSQLFF. The CDR3 nucleotides read TGTGCCAGCAGCGTACGAGCGGGAGGATCGCAACTGTTTTTT. V usage is TRBV9 and J usage is TRBJ1-4; D uncertain. Trimming took off 1 base at V and 12 bases at J, with 16 bases between the two ends. Germline assignment: CDR1 SGDLS and CDR2 YYNGEE. The CDR3 sequence is 14 residues long.

This clone came up once. This chain uses TRBV15 with TRBJ2-1; 9 bases are shared with TRBD2. This CDR3 region has 18 residues. V lost 5 bases to trimming and J lost 3 bases; unmatched junction nucleotides: 14. Germline V gives CDR1 LNHNV, CDR2 YYDKDF (reference sequence). CDR3: CATSYGSGTSLNYNEQFF. CDR3 sequence (DNA): TGTGCCACCAGCTATGGCTCCGGGACTAGCCTAAACTACAATGAGCAGTTCTTC.

The rearrangement joins TRBV6-1 to TRBJ2-7; 10 bases agree with TRBD1. CDR1 and CDR2 from the germline V gene are MNHNS and SASEGT. The CDR3 consists of 14 residues. After removal of 6 bases from V and 2 bases from J, the junction contained 4 bases not matched to a gene. CDR3 in amino acids: CASRPGQGPYEQYF. CDR3 sequence (DNA): TGTGCCAGCAGACCGGGACAGGGGCCCTACGAGCAGTACTTC.

This clone was seen a single time. The V and J genes are TRBV5-8 and TRBJ2-5; 10 nucleotides line up with TRBD2. The CDR3 has 18 residues. V gave up 0 bases and J gave up 2 bases; unmatched junction bases: 10. Germline V gene sequence: CDR1 SGHTS, CDR2 YDEGEE. The CDR3 region is CASSLGLAGVPTQETQYF. The DNA for the CDR3 is TGTGCCAGCAGCTTGGGTCTAGCGGGAGTCCCAACGCAAGAGACCCAGTACTTC.

The chain joins TRBV7-8 to TRBJ1-5; possible D gene TRBD1, 5 bases. Germline CDR1 is SGHVS and CDR2 is FQNEAQ. This CDR3 comprises 15 residues. V lost 5 bases and J 9 bases, leaving 20 bases between the germline ends. CDR3 amino acids: CASSVGLGWQGPQHF. DNA for the CDR3: TGTGCCAGCAGCGTCGGCCTAGGGTGGCAGGGGCCCCAGCATTTT.

In its sample, this clone was seen a few times. The J gene is TRBJ1-4, the V gene TRBV15; D possibly corresponds to TRBD1 (6 bases). V shed 0 bases and J shed 0 bases, with 8 bases lying between them. The germline V gene encodes CDR1 LNHNV and CDR2 YYDKDF (reference sequence). The CDR3 has 16 amino acids. CDR3 DNA sequence: TGTGCCACCAGCAGAGATGGGGGCGCAACTAATGAAAAACTGTTTTTT. This encodes CATSRDGGATNEKLFF.

The rearrangement uses TRBV19 and TRBJ2-7; TRBD1 might be the D (5 bases). The germline gives CDR1 LNHDA, CDR2 SQIVND (reference sequence). The CDR3 runs 15 residues. Between the trimmed V and J ends, which lost 5 bases and 2 bases, there was a span of 16 bases. For the CDR3, the DNA is TGTGCCAGTAGTTCCCTGGAAGGGGTAGCCTACGAGCAGTACTTC. Encoded protein: CASSSLEGVAYEQYF.